The clone carrying this T cell receptor beta chain has a count of ten or more. Its matching antigen is unknown. The data derive from a study of T cells in Graves' hyperthyroidism and ophthalmopathy. Study results and limitations: Separating ophthalmopathy from stable hyperthyroidism was achieved by a 13 V-J model.

Calling Graves' hyperthyroidism stable meant ophthalmopathy did not progress within 18 months. RNA transcripts gave rise to amplified TCR beta CDR3 regions. With the HTBI primer set, the TCR CDR3 went through a first round of RT-PCR. TCRdb used MiXCR to reprocess the multiplex PCR reads, holding one entry per CDR3 protein. The sample lists 650,000 to 700,000 distinct CDR3 sequences, around 15% seen once, with 15% to 17% in the top ten. Input material: blood. The sequence was obtained from a man aged 50 to 60 with Graves' hyperthyroidism.

The CDR3 DNA follows: TGTGCCAGCTCCAATGGGATCAACACCGGGGAGCTGTTTTTT. This translates into CASSNGINTGELFF. This sequence joins TRBV7-2 and TRBJ2-2; no clear D. Germline V CDR1 and CDR2: SGHTA, FQGNSA. Between the trimmed V and J ends, which lost 8 bases and 2 bases, there was a span of 12 bases. The CDR3 sequence is 14 residues long.